This T cell receptor beta chain originates from a study of T cells in Graves' hyperthyroidism and ophthalmopathy. Uncontrolled infection, other autoimmune disease, pregnancy or lactation barred patients from enrollment. The germline CDR1 and CDR2 sequences are SQVTM and ANQGSEA. The junction had 4 bases not matched to a gene; V was cut back by 6 bases and J by 3 bases. The CDR3 runs 13 residues. Whole-study results and caveats: In the analysis, a 13 V-J model separated ophthalmopathy from stable hyperthyroidism. With a median lead of roughly 6.2 months before onset, the model predicted ophthalmopathy. Most thyroid-expanded clonotypes above 0.001 were also found in blood.

Template material for amplifying TCR beta CDR3 regions consisted of RNA transcripts. TCR CDR3 regions were first amplified by RT-PCR with HTBI primers. TCRdb called the multiplex PCR reads again in MiXCR, with one record for every CDR3 protein. The table records about 480,000 distinct CDR3 sequences, about 15% of them present only once. This clonotype was seen many times. Its antigen is not known. This sequence joins TRBV29-1 and TRBJ2-5; 10 bases align to TRBD1. This receptor was taken from a woman under 30 with Graves' hyperthyroidism. Sequencing was performed on blood. The CDR3 nucleotides are TGCAGCGTCGACAGGGGGCTCGAAGAGACCCAGTACTTC. As protein: CSVDRGLEETQYF.